A selection of T cell receptor beta chains follows, all from one sample in a study of memory CD4+ T cells and cytomegalovirus serostatus. TCRdb's table, derived via immunoSEQ multiplex PCR, lists solely in-frame clones and lacks some. Of some 47,000 clones in the sample, 78% were seen once. The sample was memory CD4+ T cells from blood. The origin of the receptors is an adult in good health and CMV-seronegative. Both conserved end residues are part of each CDR3. Fields, in order: clone size, D gene, V gene, J gene, CDR3 protein, CDR3 DNA. A D gene is named only where the DNA matches it firmly. Size is omitted from some rows. Given values are once, few, many or a class for expanded clones.

>once|NA|TRBV5-4|TRBJ1-2
CASSSERGGYTF
TGTGCCAGCAGCTCTGAGAGAGGGGGCTACACCTTC
>NA|TRBD1|TRBV19|TRBJ1-2
CASSTGTGDGGYTF
TGTGCCAGTTCCACCGGGACAGGGGATGGAGGCTACACCTTC
>NA|NA|TRBV6-1|TRBJ1-1
CASSESGWGLNTEAFF
TGTGCCAGCAGTGAATCGGGGTGGGGGCTAAACACTGAAGCTTTCTTT
>NA|TRBD2|TRBV5-6|TRBJ2-1
CASSLGLAGDREQFF
TGTGCCAGCAGCCTGGGACTAGCGGGCGATAGGGAGCAGTTCTTC
>NA|NA|TRBV9|TRBJ2-3
CASSPPGGTDTQYF
TGTGCCAGCAGCCCTCCAGGGGGCACAGATACGCAGTATTTT
>NA|NA|TRBV7-6|TRBJ2-3
CASSPGNRNTQYF
TGTGCCAGCAGCCCGGGGAATCGGAATACGCAGTATTTT
>NA|TRBD2|TRBV30|TRBJ2-7
CAWSRGGTTYEQYF
TGTGCCTGGTCCCGGGGGGGGACAACCTACGAGCAGTACTTC
>NA|TRBD1|TRBV6-6|TRBJ1-2
CASSYLSGTGGHGYTF
TGTGCCAGCAGTTACCTTTCCGGGACAGGGGGCCATGGCTACACCTTC
>NA|TRBD1|TRBV6-1|TRBJ1-2
CASSDLQGSNYGYTF
TGTGCCAGCAGTGATTTACAGGGGAGTAACTATGGCTACACCTTC
>NA|TRBD1|TRBV6-5|TRBJ1-1
CASSYSRRGQRTEAFF
TGTGCCAGCAGTTACTCGAGAAGGGGGCAGCGCACTGAAGCTTTCTTT
>NA|TRBD2|TRBV4-1|TRBJ2-7
CASSPQRGGYEQYF
TGCGCCAGCAGCCCCCAGCGGGGGGGCTACGAGCAGTACTTC
>NA|NA|TRBV28|TRBJ1-2
CASSLMTARVEDGYTF
TGTGCCAGCAGTTTAATGACCGCACGGGTGGAGGATGGCTACACCTTC
>NA|NA|TRBV4-3|TRBJ2-1
CASSQDLSPPYNEQFF
TGCGCCAGCAGCCAAGATTTGTCACCCCCCTACAATGAGCAGTTCTTC
>few|NA|TRBV5-4|TRBJ1-2
CASSPSNLGRDYGYTF
TGTGCCAGCAGCCCCTCTAATCTGGGCAGGGACTATGGCTACACCTTC
>NA|TRBD1|TRBV6-5|TRBJ1-1
CASSYSRTGETEAFF
TGTGCCAGCAGTTACTCGAGGACAGGGGAAACTGAAGCTTTCTTT
>NA|NA|TRBV9|TRBJ2-5
CASSVGAGIQETQYF
TGTGCCAGCAGCGTAGGGGCGGGGATACAAGAGACCCAGTACTTC
>once|NA|TRBV4-3|TRBJ1-1
CASSQVSDKNTEAFF
TGCGCCAGCAGCCAAGTTAGTGATAAAAACACTGAAGCTTTCTTT
>NA|TRBD1|TRBV11-1|TRBJ2-5
CASSQTGAVGETQYF
TGTGCCAGCAGCCAAACAGGGGCGGTCGGGGAGACCCAGTACTTC
>NA|NA|TRBV28|TRBJ2-2
CASSFTGNTGELFF
TGTGCCAGCAGTTTCACCGGGAACACCGGGGAGCTGTTTTTT
>once|NA|TRBV25-1|TRBJ1-1
CASTPRGFATEAFF
TGTGCCAGCACCCCCCGGGGGTTCGCCACTGAAGCTTTCTTT
>NA|NA|TRBV9|TRBJ2-6
CASSPRLTSGANVLTF
TGTGCCAGCAGCCCCAGGCTTACGTCTGGGGCCAACGTCCTGACTTTC
>once|NA|TRBV7-3|TRBJ1-2
CASSLRGTNYGYTF
TGTGCCAGCAGCTTACGGGGGACTAACTATGGCTACACCTTC
>NA|TRBD1|TRBV5-1|TRBJ2-7
CASSLTGVGYEQYF
TGCGCCAGCAGCTTGACAGGGGTTGGATACGAGCAGTACTTC
>NA|NA|TRBV21-1|TRBJ1-2
CASIRPYGYTF
TGTGCCAGCATCAGGCCCTATGGCTACACCTTC
>NA|NA|TRBV5-6|TRBJ2-1
CASSSPQISSSYNEQFF
TGTGCCAGCAGCTCGCCCCAAATATCAAGCTCCTACAATGAGCAGTTCTTC
>NA|NA|TRBV16|TRBJ1-2
CASSQSTGFDNYGYTF
TGTGCCAGCAGCCAATCAACAGGATTCGATAACTATGGCTACACCTTC
>NA|TRBD2|TRBV29-1|TRBJ2-2
CSATSPGFGLFF
TGCAGCGCGACTAGCCCCGGTTTTGGGCTGTTTTTT
>NA|NA|TRBV4-1|TRBJ2-7
CASSGQLGPYEQYF
TGCGCCAGCAGCGGACAGTTGGGGCCCTACGAGCAGTACTTC
>NA|TRBD2|TRBV29-1|TRBJ2-3
CSVGLAGRPDTQYF
TGCAGCGTTGGGCTAGCGGGGAGACCAGATACGCAGTATTTT
>NA|TRBD2|TRBV5-5|TRBJ2-7
CASRKTSGGGYEQYF
TGTGCCAGCAGAAAAACTAGCGGGGGAGGGTACGAGCAGTACTTC
>NA|NA|TRBV20-1|TRBJ1-6
CSARGGTLHF
TGCAGTGCTAGGGGGGGAACCCTCCACTTT
>NA|NA|TRBV7-6|TRBJ2-1
CASSSLGEQFF
TGTGCCAGCAGCTCTCTTGGTGAGCAGTTCTTC
>NA|NA|TRBV19|TRBJ2-1
CASTLDRSSYNEQFF
TGTGCCAGTACCCTCGACAGGAGCTCCTACAATGAGCAGTTCTTC
>NA|NA|TRBV4-1|TRBJ2-5
CASSQDVWGQETQYF
TGCGCCAGCAGCCAAGATGTTTGGGGACAAGAGACCCAGTACTTC
>NA|NA|TRBV7-9|TRBJ2-1
CASSSRDPTLSGQFF
TGTGCCAGCAGCTCACGGGACCCGACCCTATCGGGGCAGTTCTTC
>NA|NA|TRBV21-1|TRBJ1-5
CASSSPLGQPQHF
TGTGCCAGCAGCTCCCCCCTCGGACAGCCCCAGCATTTT
>few|NA|TRBV4-2|TRBJ2-2
CASSPLGGADTGELFF
TGTGCCAGCAGCCCACTTGGGGGGGCCGACACCGGGGAGCTGTTTTTT
>NA|NA|TRBV2|TRBJ1-1
CASSDDGGRWIEAFF
TGTGCCAGCAGTGACGATGGGGGACGGTGGATTGAAGCTTTCTTT
>medium-sized|NA|TRBV29-1|TRBJ2-5
CSVPGSSQETQYF
TGCAGCGTCCCCGGGAGCTCACAAGAGACCCAGTACTTC
>NA|TRBD2|TRBV11-3|TRBJ2-7
CASSPQGTSGNYEQYF
TGTGCCAGCAGCCCGCAGGGGACTAGCGGGAACTACGAGCAGTACTTC
>NA|TRBD2|TRBV5-1|TRBJ2-5
CASSLDGLAGGGETQYF
TGCGCCAGCAGCTTAGACGGACTAGCGGGGGGCGGGGAGACCCAGTACTTC
>NA|TRBD2|TRBV5-4|TRBJ2-5
CASRGGETQYF
TGTGCCAGCCGGGGGGGAGAGACCCAGTACTTC